This record looks at one T cell receptor (beta chain) sequence and its context. There is no known antigen for this receptor. There are no base qualities to consult, and no much larger clone falls within one base. The data derive from a study of response to subunit inactivated influenza vaccine (dated by TCRdb to the late 2010s). About the study as a whole: To follow how T cells responded to a trivalent subunit inactivated influenza vaccine, the researchers relied on deep quantitative profiling of the T cell receptor repertoire.

Beyond this particular receptor, the publication reports: The authors proposed that each seasonal influenza vaccination may bring in only a limited number of new T cells.

The protocol used for the library was RT-PCR. The instrument given in TCRdb is Illumina HiSeq 2500. The public reads were reanalyzed by TCRdb: fastp trimming at Q25, MiXCR alignment, in-frame beta chains only. When rows share a CDR3 protein, they turn into one entry using the most common DNA and genes. For this sample the table gives 530,000 or so distinct CDR3 sequences, of which about 25% were detected only once. The top ten clones comprise under 2.5% of the sample. The TCR originated in a man between 45 and 60 years old who received an inactivated influenza vaccine. Donor details come from another sample of the same person, matched by shared clones. The sequencing here drew on CD4+ T cells sorted from PBMCs, taken 5 to 6 days after vaccination.

The CDR3: CASSPGLPGGYEQYF. The DNA reads TGTGCCAGCAGCCCAGGGTTACCGGGAGGCTACGAGCAGTACTTC. The V gene is TRBV7-2 and the J gene is TRBJ2-7; 7 of the junction bases match TRBD2. CDR1 and CDR2, looked up from the germline V gene, are SGHTA and FQGNSA. The CDR3 runs 15 amino acids, cysteine and phenylalanine included. Just the 45-base CDR3 DNA is kept, in frame starting at base 1. Relative to germline, V is missing 5 bases and J is missing 3 bases, with 10 bases of the junction outside any gene match.